This T cell receptor beta chain was identified in a study of high-grade serous ovarian cancer treatment subgroups (TCRdb year 2021). A note on the overall study: On average, sequencing produced approximately 13,000 reads and 6,500 to 9,000 unique TCR beta rearrangements for each sample. Under a laparoscopic triage algorithm, patients with high-grade serous ovarian cancer were grouped by complete gross resection or by neoadjuvant chemotherapy response, and the study profiled the TCR beta repertoires of these patients. The approximately 30-patient cohort included roughly 10 patients with no residual disease after primary surgery (R0), roughly 10 excellent NACT responders, and roughly 10 poor NACT responders. One primary tumor sample and two metastatic tumor samples were collected from each patient, for a total of approximately 98 samples.

Results and caveats for the whole study, not just this receptor: TCR clonal relatedness showed a positive correlation with neoantigen level and a trend toward positive correlation with copy number variation and mutation load from whole-genome sequencing. Tumors from the same patient had repertoire similarity ranging from roughly 0.095 to 0.8, while tumors from different patients showed almost no similarity. Bulk tumor TCR sequencing lacked spatial information, limiting insight into HGSC tumor complexity and diversity. The TCR repertoire analyses centered on CDR3, leaving CDR1 and CDR2 unanalyzed.

Comment on this clone: The clone's antigen remains unknown. Per-nucleotide qualities are absent, and no much larger clonotype sits a single base away.

From its cysteine to its phenylalanine, the CDR3 spans 14 amino acids. Kept here is only the CDR3 DNA, which spans 42 bases and is read in frame from base 1. Trimming removed 6 bases from V and 0 bases from J; the gene matches leave 4 bases unexplained. CDR1 and CDR2 were assigned from the germline V gene as MNHEY and SVGAGI. The roughly 100 tumor samples underwent high-throughput TCR profiling with ImmunoSEQ. The paper's processing steps were these. To measure repertoire diversity, the metrics used were richness (unique productive sequences), clonality, evenness and relatedness, and the Bhattacharyya coefficient was used to assess similarity between samples. A sensitivity analysis excluded TCRs with fewer than two reads and gave consistent conclusions. As stored in TCRdb, this immuneACCESS dataset retains in-frame rearrangements with V and J assigned. A fraction of the clones does not appear; measured against another copy, unresolved V genes explain less than half of the discrepancy, and the remainder lacks a known reason. V and J calls plus clone size are reproduced from that table; the DNA served to infer D and trimming. The sample includes approximately 6,200 clones, with about four fifths observed a single time. Clones ranked in the top ten supply 10% of the sample.

Collection of tumor samples took place before definitive surgery or chemotherapy. Genomic DNA extraction was performed by the MD Anderson Biospecimen Extraction Resource, and TCR sequencing was carried out by the MD Anderson Cancer Genomics Laboratory. The receptor was derived from a human donor with high-grade serous ovarian cancer. The material sequenced was tumor tissue. The chain is encoded by TRBV6-5 joined to TRBJ1-1; 7 central bases correspond to TRBD1. The DNA sequence is as follows: TGTGCCAGCAGCCCACAGGGGATGAACACTGAAGCTTTCTTT. This gives the protein CASSPQGMNTEAFF.